This section outlines one TCR beta chain sequence together with its context. Its antigen is not identified. This sample is drawn from a study of cytomegalovirus exposure and HLA in healthy donors. Study-wide points: Clonal expansion, a later analysis showed, was greater in HLA-associated TCR beta chains than in equally common others. In vitro data verified a few CMV-associated chains as specific for CMV antigens. TCR beta chain V- and J-gene trimming was linked, in a later analysis, to a missense variant in DCLRE1C.

Likely unrecorded immune exposures existed in these nominally healthy donors. The PCR used 60 Vbeta and 13 Jbeta primers. Clones were read by immunoSEQ multiplex PCR, and TCRdb kept only the in-frame ones, dropping some. The data contain 150,000 to 200,000 clones, 77% of them singletons. The sequencing input was PBMCs. The clonotype comes from a woman aged 30 to 39 in good health and CMV-seropositive.

CDR3 nucleotide sequence: TGTGCCAGCACCACTACCGGTCTACGAGGATCGGCCCAGTACTTC. Its protein is CASTTTGLRGSAQYF. The V gene is TRBV6-5, the J gene TRBJ2-5; the D is unclear. V was pared by 7 bases and J by 9 bases, with 24 bases between. CDR1 is MNHEY and CDR2 is SVGAGI in the germline V gene. This CDR3 is 15 amino acids long.